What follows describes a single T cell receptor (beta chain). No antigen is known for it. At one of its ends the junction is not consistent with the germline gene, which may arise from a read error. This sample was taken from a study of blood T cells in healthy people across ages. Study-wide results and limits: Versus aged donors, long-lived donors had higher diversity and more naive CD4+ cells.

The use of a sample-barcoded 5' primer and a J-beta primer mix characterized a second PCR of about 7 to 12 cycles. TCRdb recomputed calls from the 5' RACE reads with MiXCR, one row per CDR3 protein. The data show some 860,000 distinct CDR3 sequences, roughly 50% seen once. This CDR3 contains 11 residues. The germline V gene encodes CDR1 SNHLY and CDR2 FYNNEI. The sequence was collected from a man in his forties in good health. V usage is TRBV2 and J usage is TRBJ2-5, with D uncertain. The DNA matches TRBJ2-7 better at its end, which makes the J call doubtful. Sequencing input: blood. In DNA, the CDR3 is TGTGCCCGCAGGCAGGTCTACGAGCAGTACTTC. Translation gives CARRQVYEQYF.